Detailed here is one TCR beta chain. Antigen: not known. Sample-barcoded 5' priming and a J-beta primer mix drove a second PCR of about 6 to 12 cycles. Each cDNA molecule carried a tag from a template-switch adaptor that contained 12 random nucleotides. TCRdb re-analysed the 5' RACE reads in MiXCR, keeping a single row per CDR3 protein. This sample carries some 1.1 million distinct CDR3 sequences, 35% to 40% of them seen once, and the ten largest clones take about an eighth. This sample was included in a study of blood T cells in healthy people across ages. Study-wide points: Total diversity from one million sequenced T cells was likely underestimated. Diversity was higher, and naive CD4+ cells more numerous, in long-lived donors than in aged donors.

This CDR3 comprises 16 residues. V dropped 6 bases and J dropped 1; count of bases not matched to a gene: 10. CDR1 is SNHLY and CDR2 is FYNNEI in the germline V gene. The chain has TRBV2 and TRBJ2-3, with 7 bases identical to TRBD2. Sequenced material: blood. The sequence derives from a young man in good health. The CDR3 is CASRGGELVRTDTQYF. As DNA, the CDR3 is TGTGCCAGCAGGGGGGGGGAACTAGTTCGCACAGATACGCAGTATTTT.